Reported below is one TCR beta chain. The CDR3 is 15 residues long. V lost 3 bases and J 2 bases, leaving 12 bases between the germline ends. Germline V gene lookup returns CDR1 KGHDR and CDR2 SFDVKD. The sample comes from a study of control samples from healthy donors and cancer patients. The data were produced by immunoSEQ multiplex PCR, yet TCRdb's version contains in-frame clones alone and is incomplete. The table shows some 150,000 clones, with roughly 94% occurring only once. The chain is built from TRBV24-1 and TRBJ2-5; D is perhaps TRBD1 (5 bases). The sequence came from a man in his sixties with colorectal cancer. Sequencing was done on a sample of PBMCs. The CDR3 nucleotides read TGTGCCACCAGTGATCAACTCAAGGGGCAAGAGACCCAGTACTTC. Its protein is CATSDQLKGQETQYF.